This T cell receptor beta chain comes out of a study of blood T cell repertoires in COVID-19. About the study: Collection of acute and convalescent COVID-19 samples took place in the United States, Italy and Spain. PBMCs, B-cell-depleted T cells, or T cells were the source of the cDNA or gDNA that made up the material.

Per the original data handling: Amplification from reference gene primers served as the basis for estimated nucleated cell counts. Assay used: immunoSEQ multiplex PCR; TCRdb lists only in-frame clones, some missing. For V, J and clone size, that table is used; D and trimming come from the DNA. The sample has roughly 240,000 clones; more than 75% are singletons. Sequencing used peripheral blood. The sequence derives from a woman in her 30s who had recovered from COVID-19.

In DNA form, the CDR3 reads TGTGCCAGCAGCCGGGCAGGGAGGACAGATACGCAGTATTTT. The encoded protein is CASSRAGRTDTQYF. The genes are TRBV14 and TRBJ2-3; weak D call: TRBD2 (6 bases). The CDR3 is 14 residues long. Germline CDR1 is SGHDN and CDR2 is FVKESK. Trimming shortened V by 4 bases and J by 3 bases, and 11 bases separated the two germline ends.